The 26 T cell receptor beta chains listed next were all sequenced from one sample in a study of blood T cell repertoires in COVID-19. Profiling relied on immunoSEQ multiplex PCR, and the TCRdb table lists in-frame clones only, not all of them. The sample lists hundreds of thousands of clones; approximately 86% were seen once. The sequenced sample consisted of peripheral blood. These receptors were collected from a woman aged 55 to 70 with COVID-19, enrolled during active disease.

The chain is built from TRBV11-3 and TRBJ2-7; TRBD1 matches at 7 bases. The CDR3 length is 15 residues. In germline, CDR1 is SGHNT, CDR2 YENEEA. The V and J ends lost 5 bases and 7 bases, in that order; junction bases with no gene match: 14. This CDR3 reads CASSQSGTASHEQYF. CDR3 DNA sequence: TGTGCCAGCAGCCAATCCGGGACAGCCTCACATGAGCAGTACTTC.

The CDR3 DNA sequence: TGCGCCAGCAGCCAAGCACAGGTTGCTAACTATGGCTACACCTTC. The encoded protein is CASSQAQVANYGYTF. The rearrangement joins TRBV4-1 to TRBJ1-2; possible D gene TRBD1, 5 bases. V gave up 1 base and J gave up 0 bases, with 9 bases separating them. The CDR3 consists of 15 residues. The germline gives CDR1 MGHRA, CDR2 YSYEKL.

The chain joins TRBV9 to TRBJ2-2; TRBD2 agrees at 9 bases. The length of the CDR3 is 15 residues. Unmatched junction bases numbered 4, after V lost 3 bases and J lost 4 bases. Germline CDR1 is SGDLS and CDR2 is YYNGEE. CDR3 coding DNA: TGTGCCAGCAGCGCTAGCGGGGTAGGCACCGGGGAGCTGTTTTTT. Translating gives CASSASGVGTGELFF.

The J gene is TRBJ1-1, the V gene TRBV12-5; tentative D call: TRBD1 (6 bases). CDR3 length: 14 amino acids. V lost 7 bases and J lost 5, with 17 bases in between. The V gene's germline CDR1 is LGHNT and CDR2 FRNRAP. CDR3 sequence reads: CASDTGFGGTEAFF. CDR3 DNA sequence: TGTGCTAGTGATACAGGGTTTGGTGGAACTGAAGCTTTCTTT.

This clone was picked up a small number of times. The chain employs TRBV30 and TRBJ1-1, with TRBD1 matching 9 bases. J lost 1 base, V lost 2 bases, and 2 bases had no gene match. The CDR3 sequence is 14 residues long. Per germline, CDR1 GTSNPN and CDR2 SVGIG (reference sequence). The DNA for the CDR3 is TGTGCCTGGAGTCTGGGACAGGGGAACACTGAAGCTTTCTTT. It yields the protein CAWSLGQGNTEAFF.

CDR3 sequence (DNA): TGTGCCAGCTCACCTTCGACAGGTTCCTCCTACGAGCAGTACTTC. Its protein is CASSPSTGSSYEQYF. This chain links TRBV18 with TRBJ2-7, with D possibly TRBD1 on 6 matching bases. Deletions cut 3 bases from V and 0 bases from J, with 12 bases between. Germline lookup yields CDR1 KGHSH and CDR2 LQKENI. This CDR3 spans 15 amino acids.

The chain has TRBV7-8 and TRBJ2-2; 9 nucleotides align to TRBD1. The germline gives CDR1 SGHVS, CDR2 FQNEAQ. J lost 3 bases, V lost 5 bases, and 4 bases had no gene match. The CDR3 is 15 amino acids. The DNA for the CDR3 is TGTGCCAGCAGCGAGAGGACAGGGGACACCGGGGAGCTGTTTTTT. Its protein is CASSERTGDTGELFF. The full variable domain, rest sourced from reference TRBV7-8 and TRBJ2-2, is GAGVSQSPRYKVAKRGQDVALRCDPISGHVSLFWYQQALGQGPEFLTYFQNEAQLDKSGLPSDRFFAERPEGSVSTLKIQRTQQEDSAVYLCASSERTGDTGELFFGEGSRLTVL.

This chain links TRBV10-1 with TRBJ2-7; weak D call: TRBD1 (6 bases). The CDR3 has 14 residues. The germline V and J ends were trimmed by 6 bases and 2 bases, with 14 bases remaining between them. Germline V CDR1 and CDR2: WNHNN, SYGVQD (reference sequence). CDR3 coding DNA: TGCGCCAGCAGCCGGAGGACAGCCCCCTACGAGCAGTACTTC. Translation: CASSRRTAPYEQYF.

This clone was counted a few times. The rearrangement joins TRBV7-8 to TRBJ1-2, with D maybe TRBD1 (6 bases). Germline CDR1 SGHVS, CDR2 FQNEAQ. The CDR3 covers 16 residues. Trimming took off 5 bases at V and 8 bases at J, with 24 bases between the two ends. The CDR3 coding sequence is TGTGCCAGCAGCGGGCCCTGGGACACGACCCCCCGGGGCTACACCTTC. Its translation: CASSGPWDTTPRGYTF. The full variable domain, rest sourced from reference TRBV7-8 and TRBJ1-2, is GAGVSQSPRYKVAKRGQDVALRCDPISGHVSLFWYQQALGQGPEFLTYFQNEAQLDKSGLPSDRFFAERPEGSVSTLKIQRTQQEDSAVYLCASSGPWDTTPRGYTFGSGTRLTVV.

The CDR3 sequence is CASSPGAGETQYF. CDR3 bases: TGTGCCAGCTCACCTGGGGCTGGAGAGACCCAGTACTTC. J is TRBJ2-5 and V is TRBV18, with D possibly being TRBD1 (5 bases). Trimming cost V 3 bases and J 4 bases, with 9 bases left between them. The germline gives CDR1 KGHSH, CDR2 LQKENI. The length of the CDR3 is 13 residues.

V and J are TRBV6-5 and TRBJ1-2, with 11 nucleotides matching TRBD1. The CDR3 covers 14 residues. The germline V gene encodes CDR1 MNHEY and CDR2 SVGAGI. Trimming removed 6 bases from V and 6 bases from J; junction bases left unmatched: 6. CDR3 protein: CASRGTGGVHGYTF. CDR3 in DNA: TGTGCCAGCAGGGGGACAGGGGGGGTTCATGGCTACACCTTC.

The CDR3 DNA reads TGTGCCAGCACCGAGGAGGGGTCCCTCCACTTT. This encodes CASTEEGSLHF. The genes are TRBV6-5 and TRBJ1-6; tentatively, D is TRBD1 (5 bases). The CDR3 runs 11 residues. Germline lookup yields CDR1 MNHEY and CDR2 SVGAGI. V was shortened by 7 bases and J by 14 bases, with 12 bases between the two germline ends.

The chain uses TRBV30 and TRBJ1-5, with D unresolved. CDR1 GTSNPN and CDR2 SVGIG come from the germline V gene (reference sequence). Trimming removed 0 bases from V and 0 bases from J, with 12 bases in between. This CDR3 contains 16 residues. The CDR3 DNA reads as TGTGCCTGGAGTGTACTCGGGATGCTTAGCAATCAGCCCCAGCATTTT. The encoded protein is CAWSVLGMLSNQPQHF.

The chain combines TRBV19 with TRBJ2-1, with 9 bases that match TRBD2. The CDR3 extends over 15 amino acids. Germline trimming cut 6 bases from V and 7 bases from J; bases unmatched to any gene: 10. Germline CDR1 is LNHDA and CDR2 is SQIVND (reference sequence). The CDR3, as DNA: TGTGCCAGTAGGGCTGAGCGGGGGGCCCATAATGAGCAGTTCTTC. It translates to CASRAERGAHNEQFF.

The V call is TRBV27, the J call TRBJ2-1, with TRBD1 matching over 7 bases. With V trimmed by 5 bases and J by 5 bases, 12 bases remained unmatched. The length of the CDR3 is 16 residues. Per germline, CDR1 MNHEY and CDR2 SMNVEV (reference sequence). The CDR3 loop reads CASSVALGTANNEQFF. DNA of the CDR3: TGTGCCAGCAGTGTAGCACTCGGGACAGCCAACAATGAGCAGTTCTTC.

This clone was detected only a few times. The V gene is TRBV4-2, the J gene TRBJ1-5, with D hard to call. This CDR3 spans 13 amino acids. Germline CDR1 is LGHNA and CDR2 is YNFKEQ. The V and J ends lost 1 base and 7 bases respectively, with 8 bases between them. CDR3: CASSQGERQPQHF. The CDR3 bases are TGTGCCAGCAGCCAAGGGGAGCGACAGCCCCAGCATTTT.

The rearrangement uses TRBV10-2 and TRBJ2-1; 10 bases fit TRBD1. Germline V gene sequence: CDR1 WSHSY, CDR2 SAAADI. V was clipped by 5 bases and J by 2 bases; unmatched bases: 3. The CDR3 length is 15 residues. CDR3 DNA: TGCGCCAGCAGTTTCGACAGGGGGCCCTACAATGAGCAGTTCTTC. Residues: CASSFDRGPYNEQFF.

This clone occurred once. The V gene is TRBV11-3, the J gene TRBJ2-7; 8 bases map to TRBD1. The CDR3 totals 14 residues. The germline CDR1 and CDR2 sequences are SGHNT and YENEEA. Unmatched junction bases numbered 8, after V lost 5 bases and J lost 5 bases. The DNA for the CDR3 is TGTGCCAGCAGCCAAGGACAGGGCGGCCACGAGCAGTACTTC. Protein sequence: CASSQGQGGHEQYF.

This chain joins TRBV2 and TRBJ2-1; TRBD1 might be the D (6 bases). With 6 bases removed from V and 6 bases from J, the gap between germline ends came to 9 bases. CDR3 length: 12 residues. The germline CDR1 and CDR2 sequences are SNHLY and FYNNEI. The CDR3 loop reads CASRLQGNEQFF. The DNA for the CDR3 is TGTGCCAGCAGGCTACAGGGCAATGAGCAGTTCTTC.

The chain combines TRBV30 with TRBJ2-1; 8 bases agree with TRBD2. V gave up 5 bases and J gave up 0 bases; unmatched junction bases: 6. The CDR3 is 15 residues long. From germline, CDR1 is GTSNPN and CDR2 SVGIG (reference sequence). This CDR3 is CAWGTSWSSYNEQFF. The CDR3 region has the DNA TGTGCCTGGGGGACTAGTTGGAGCTCCTACAATGAGCAGTTCTTC.

This chain uses TRBV5-1 with TRBJ2-7; possibly TRBD1 for D (5 bases). Germline CDR1 is SGHRS and CDR2 is YFSETQ. The V gene lost 4 bases and the J gene lost 6 bases, with 8 bases spanning the gap. The CDR3 totals 11 residues. The chain's CDR3 is CASSGAREQYF. The CDR3, as DNA: TGCGCCAGCAGCGGGGCACGCGAGCAGTACTTC.

The chain is built from TRBV25-1 and TRBJ2-3; TRBD2 matches at 12 bases. Germline lookup yields CDR1 MGHDK and CDR2 SYGVNS. V dropped 4 bases and J dropped 5; count of bases not matched to a gene: 4. This CDR3 is 15 amino acids long. This chain's CDR3 is CASSGSSGGGDTQYF. CDR3 DNA sequence: TGTGCCAGCAGTGGGTCTAGCGGGGGGGGAGATACGCAGTATTTT.

The chain has TRBV7-9 and TRBJ1-3; 8 bases align to TRBD1. The CDR3 totals 14 residues. The junction had 4 bases not matched to a gene; V was cut back by 5 bases and J by 4 bases. Germline values: CDR1 SEHNR, CDR2 FQNEAQ (reference sequence). The CDR3, as DNA: TGTGCCAGCAGCGCGACAGGGGAAGGAAACACCATATATTTT. It translates to CASSATGEGNTIYF.

In this sample, this clone turned up a few times. The gene calls are TRBV6-4 and TRBJ2-2; a weak D match, TRBD2 (6 bases). The CDR3 runs 17 residues. With 0 bases removed from V and 3 bases from J, the gap between germline ends came to 14 bases. The germline V gene encodes CDR1 MRHNA and CDR2 SNTAGT. CDR3 DNA: TGTGCCAGCAGTGACTCGCGCGGGGCAGGTGACACCGGGGAGCTGTTTTTT. Its protein is CASSDSRGAGDTGELFF.

V usage is TRBV9 and J usage is TRBJ2-7, with 7 bases fitting TRBD2. V trimming: 4 bases; J trimming: 2 bases; junction bases outside the gene matches: 6. Germline V gene sequence: CDR1 SGDLS, CDR2 YYNGEE. CDR3 length: 14 amino acids. As DNA, the CDR3 is TGTGCCAGCAGCCCTCGGGAGGTCCCCTACGAGCAGTACTTC. Translating it yields CASSPREVPYEQYF.

This rearrangement joins TRBV11-3 to TRBJ2-2; 10 bases align to TRBD2. The V and J ends lost 3 bases and 7 bases, in that order; junction bases with no gene match: 8. The CDR3 is 16 residues long. The germline gives CDR1 SGHNT, CDR2 YENEEA. The CDR3 coding sequence is TGTGCCAGCAGCTTCCAAGCGGGGGGGCCAATCGGGGAGCTGTTTTTT. This sequence encodes CASSFQAGGPIGELFF. The whole variable domain, filled in from reference TRBV11-3 and TRBJ2-2, reads EAGVVQSPRYKIIEKKQPVAFWCNPISGHNTLYWYLQNLGQGPELLIRYENEEAVDDSQLPKDRFSAERLKGVDSTLKIQPAELGDSAVYLCASSFQAGGPIGELFFGEGSRLTVL.